This record looks at one T cell receptor beta chain sequence and its context. Its antigen is unidentified. The sample comes from a study of T cell clonotyping in hematopoietic cell transplantation. Overall study findings and caveats: Without cell sorting, CD4 versus CD8 contributions remain unresolved. Recipient TCR diversity dropped after transplant; expanded clonotypes rose from day 30 to 180. Few recipient clonotypes overlapped donors; over 95% were de novo at given depth.

This CDR3 contains 16 residues. Germline values: CDR1 MDHEN, CDR2 SYDVKM. V trimming: 5 bases; J trimming: 6 bases; junction bases outside the gene matches: 14. Clones were read by immunoSEQ multiplex PCR, and TCRdb kept only the in-frame ones, dropping some. This repertoire shows over 5,500 clones, 65% to 85% found once; its top ten account for 13% to 15%. Time point in this sample: recipient sample about 28 days before transplant, after cytoreduction. This clonotype originated in a woman in her fifties or sixties with acute myeloid leukemia. Some clones in this sample may be carry-over from other donors' samples. The starting material was peripheral blood mononuclear cells, obtained before stem cell transplant. The chain employs TRBV28 and TRBJ2-7, with 9 bases that match TRBD1. This CDR3 is CASSESRDRVLSEQYF. CDR3 DNA sequence: TGTGCCAGCAGTGAGTCGCGGGACAGGGTACTCTCCGAGCAGTACTTC.